The present entry profiles one T cell receptor beta chain with its context. Its antigen is unknown. Once extracted for a subset, genomic DNA was divided evenly among several immunoSEQ plates. Profiled with immunoSEQ multiplex PCR; TCRdb holds only in-frame clones, not every one. The sample records around 1.1 million clones, about 72% being singletons. This sample was included in a study of shared clonotypes between healthy human individuals. Notes on the study in general: Among non-shared clonotypes, generation probabilities were lower than among those shared by all four donors.

From germline, CDR1 is MDHEN and CDR2 SYDVKM. The CDR3 runs 16 residues. Trimming removed 1 base at V and 2 bases at J, with 13 bases between. Sequencing was carried out using memory CD4+ T cells from PBMCs. Indicated subset: CD45RA-negative fraction. The TCR comes from a young man in good health. Some clones in this sample may be carry-over from other donors' samples. This sequence joins TRBV28 and TRBJ2-3; D ambiguous. CDR3 bases: TGTGCCAGCAGTTTATCGGGCGGCGTCCCCACAGATACGCAGTATTTT. Translated, it gives CASSLSGGVPTDTQYF. Supplemented by reference TRBV28 and TRBJ2-3, the full variable domain reads DVKVTQSSRYLVKRTGEKVFLECVQDMDHENMFWYRQDPGLGLRLIYFSYDVKMKEKGDIPEGYSVSREKKERFSLILESASTNQTSMYLCASSLSGGVPTDTQYFGPGTRLTVL.